These T cell receptor beta chains were read from a single sample in a study of cytomegalovirus exposure and HLA in healthy donors. The repertoire was sequenced with immunoSEQ multiplex PCR; TCRdb's copy has only in-frame clones and lacks some. The sample lists roughly 110,000 clones; about 64% were seen once. The sequenced material came from PBMCs. The receptor set was obtained from a female donor in good health and CMV-seronegative. Both conserved end residues are part of each CDR3. Fields, in order: V gene, clone size, D gene, CDR3 length, J gene, CDR3 protein, CDR3 DNA. A D gene is named only where the DNA matches it firmly. Size tells how often a clone was seen (once, few, many) or the class of an expanded clone, and some rows leave it out.

TRBV5-4,-,-,13,TRBJ2-7,CASSRDWVYEQYF,TGTGCCAGCAGCCGGGACTGGGTATACGAGCAGTACTTC
TRBV28,-,TRBD2,15,TRBJ2-3,CASSLRSGSSDTQYF,TGTGCCAGCAGTTTAAGGAGCGGGAGCTCAGATACGCAGTATTTT
TRBV7-2,-,-,12,TRBJ2-3,CASSYRADTQYF,TGTGCCAGCAGTTACAGGGCAGATACGCAGTATTTT
TRBV7-9,-,TRBD2,17,TRBJ2-7,CASSLAGLAGEQDEQYF,TGTGCCAGCAGCTTAGCGGGACTAGCGGGAGAACAGGACGAGCAGTACTTC
TRBV7-9,-,-,17,TRBJ2-4,CASSLITVGVAKNIQYF,TGTGCCAGCAGCTTAATAACGGTCGGTGTAGCCAAAAACATTCAGTACTTC
TRBV6-1,-,TRBD1,15,TRBJ1-5,CASSVTGTSNQPQHF,TGTGCCAGCAGCGTGACAGGGACTAGCAATCAGCCCCAGCATTTT
TRBV7-2,-,TRBD1,13,TRBJ2-7,CASSHRGPYEQYF,TGTGCCAGCAGCCACAGGGGCCCTTACGAGCAGTACTTC
TRBV5-4,-,TRBD2,13,TRBJ2-3,CASSSSGGDTQYF,TGTGCCAGCAGCTCGAGCGGGGGGGATACGCAGTATTTT
TRBV9,once,TRBD2,18,TRBJ2-7,CASSPRPTLAGGVYEQYF,TGTGCCAGCAGCCCCCGACCAACTCTAGCGGGAGGGGTCTACGAGCAGTACTTC
TRBV28,few,-,13,TRBJ1-5,CASSRPGYQPQHF,TGTGCCAGCAGCCGCCCGGGGTACCAGCCCCAGCATTTT
TRBV2,once,-,14,TRBJ2-3,CASEGGMSTDTQYF,TGTGCCAGCGAAGGCGGGATGAGCACAGATACGCAGTATTTT
TRBV4-3,-,TRBD2,17,TRBJ2-1,CASSPGLAGAWVNEQFF,TGCGCCAGCAGCCCGGGACTAGCGGGAGCTTGGGTCAATGAGCAGTTCTTC
TRBV13,-,-,11,TRBJ2-1,CASNLVGLAFF,TGTGCCAGCAACCTTGTGGGACTTGCTTTCTTC
TRBV10-3,few,TRBD2,16,TRBJ2-5,CAISERASGAQETQYF,TGTGCCATCAGTGAGAGGGCTAGCGGGGCCCAAGAGACCCAGTACTTC
TRBV12-2,few,-,17,TRBJ1-2,CASRLASGVGRHYGYTF,TGTGCAAGTCGCTTAGCTAGTGGTGTTGGGAGACACTATGGCTACACCTTC
TRBV6-6,-,-,16,TRBJ2-2,CASSYAGGLNTGELFF,TGTGCCAGCAGTTACGCGGGCGGGCTGAACACCGGGGAGCTGTTTTTT
TRBV19,-,-,13,TRBJ1-1,CASSSAGNTEAFF,TGTGCCAGTAGCTCAGCGGGGAACACTGAAGCTTTCTTT
TRBV6-4,few,TRBD1,15,TRBJ2-5,CASSENSGQLETQYF,TGTGCCAGCAGTGAAAACTCGGGACAGTTGGAGACCCAGTACTTC
TRBV19,few,TRBD1,13,TRBJ1-4,CASRGIEVEKLFF,TGTGCCAGCAGGGGGATTGAGGTTGAAAAACTGTTTTTT
TRBV6-5,few,-,13,TRBJ1-2,CASTPGRGGGYTF,TGTGCCAGCACCCCAGGCAGGGGCGGGGGCTACACCTTC
TRBV4-3,-,TRBD2,16,TRBJ2-1,CASSQDQEREQVEQFF,TGCGCCAGCAGCCAAGATCAGGAGCGGGAGCAAGTTGAGCAGTTCTTC
TRBV5-1,few,-,13,TRBJ2-5,CASSSAGEETQYF,TGCGCCAGCAGCAGCGCAGGGGAGGAGACCCAGTACTTC
TRBV13,once,-,15,TRBJ2-7,CASSLGVRVDYEQYF,TGTGCCAGCAGCTTAGGGGTCAGGGTCGATTACGAGCAGTACTTC
TRBV11-3,-,TRBD1,14,TRBJ2-7,CASSLDGTGYEQYF,TGTGCCAGCAGCTTAGACGGGACAGGTTACGAGCAGTACTTC
TRBV30,-,TRBD2,14,TRBJ2-6,CAWQRDSGANVLTF,TGTGCCTGGCAGCGGGACTCTGGGGCCAACGTCCTGACTTTC
TRBV7-2,-,TRBD1,15,TRBJ1-1,CASSLATGSRTEAFF,TGTGCCAGCAGCTTAGCGACAGGGAGCCGAACTGAAGCTTTCTTT
TRBV7-6,few,TRBD1,14,TRBJ2-5,CASSSPTGAETQYF,TGTGCCAGCAGCTCCCCGACAGGGGCAGAGACCCAGTACTTC
TRBV15,-,-,14,TRBJ2-2,CATSRAGYTGELFF,TGTGCCACCAGCAGAGCTGGCTACACCGGGGAGCTGTTTTTT
TRBV7-2,few,-,14,TRBJ2-5,CASSLGRGAETQYF,TGTGCCAGCAGCTTAGGGCGCGGAGCGGAGACCCAGTACTTC
TRBV5-1,once,-,14,TRBJ2-2,CASSLGGPTGELFF,TGCGCCAGCAGCTTGGGAGGGCCCACCGGGGAGCTGTTTTTT
TRBV27,-,-,15,TRBJ1-3,CASPTPTERVYTIYF,TGTGCCAGCCCCACGCCGACTGAGAGGGTATACACCATATATTTT
TRBV30,few,-,15,TRBJ1-3,CAWSEPGFSGNTIYF,TGTGCCTGGAGTGAGCCAGGGTTCTCTGGAAACACCATATATTTT
TRBV6-5,-,TRBD2,15,TRBJ2-7,CASSPLSGVAYEQYF,TGTGCCAGCAGTCCCTTGAGCGGGGTCGCCTACGAGCAGTACTTC
TRBV28,-,TRBD2,15,TRBJ2-5,CASSLAGVGQETQYF,TGTGCCAGCAGTTTAGCGGGAGTGGGCCAAGAGACCCAGTACTTC
TRBV11-2,-,-,15,TRBJ1-5,CASSLDYRAGQPQHF,TGTGCCAGCAGCTTAGATTACAGGGCGGGTCAGCCCCAGCATTTT
TRBV5-1,-,TRBD2,17,TRBJ2-7,CASSLSRTSGKGDEQYF,TGCGCCAGCAGCTTGTCCCGGACTAGCGGGAAAGGGGACGAGCAGTACTTC
TRBV5-1,-,TRBD2,15,TRBJ2-7,CASSLDGRAVHEQYF,TGCGCCAGCAGCTTGGACGGGAGGGCCGTCCACGAGCAGTACTTC
TRBV7-6,-,-,13,TRBJ2-3,CASSLRASDTQYF,TGTGCCAGCAGCTTGAGGGCCTCAGATACGCAGTATTTT
TRBV4-3,-,TRBD2,17,TRBJ2-7,CASSQTPHSGIVDEQYF,TGCGCCAGCAGCCAAACACCTCATAGCGGGATTGTGGACGAGCAGTACTTC
TRBV15,once,-,15,TRBJ2-6,CATSTTGPGANVLTF,TGTGCCACCAGCACTACAGGGCCTGGGGCCAACGTCCTGACTTTC
TRBV7-9,-,-,14,TRBJ1-4,CASSPWARGEKLFF,TGTGCCAGCAGCCCCTGGGCACGGGGAGAAAAACTGTTTTTT
TRBV10-3,-,-,15,TRBJ1-5,CAISASHISNQPQHF,TGTGCCATCAGTGCGTCACACATTAGCAATCAGCCCCAGCATTTT
TRBV6-5,-,TRBD1,15,TRBJ1-1,CASSSTGQGNTEAFF,TGTGCCAGCAGTTCGACGGGACAGGGAAATACTGAAGCTTTCTTT
TRBV5-1,-,TRBD1,15,TRBJ1-2,CASSFGAGGGYGYTF,TGCGCCAGCAGCTTCGGTGCAGGGGGAGGCTATGGCTACACCTTC
TRBV5-6,-,TRBD1,15,TRBJ1-4,CASSFNRGRPEKLFF,TGTGCCAGCAGCTTTAACAGGGGGCGACCAGAAAAACTGTTTTTT
TRBV2,-,TRBD1,14,TRBJ2-5,CASSGGRGQETQYF,TGTGCCAGCAGTGGGGGCAGGGGGCAAGAGACCCAGTACTTC
TRBV4-2,-,-,13,TRBJ1-1,CASSREQGTEAFF,TGTGCCAGCAGCCGAGAACAGGGCACTGAAGCTTTCTTT
TRBV27,-,-,14,TRBJ2-3,CASSRQVGPDTQYF,TGTGCCAGCAGTCGTCAGGTGGGCCCAGATACGCAGTATTTT
TRBV27,few,-,12,TRBJ2-3,CASSLGRDTQYF,TGTGCCAGCAGTTTGGGCCGAGATACGCAGTATTTT
TRBV5-1,once,-,13,TRBJ1-3,CASSLVPDRQAYF,TGCGCCAGCAGCTTGGTCCCCGACAGACAAGCATATTTT
TRBV14,-,TRBD2,15,TRBJ2-1,CASTQAGGPSNEQFF,TGTGCCAGCACCCAAGCGGGAGGACCAAGCAATGAGCAGTTCTTC
TRBV9,-,TRBD2,12,TRBJ2-3,CASGTSINTQYF,TGTGCAAGCGGGACTAGCATCAATACGCAGTATTTT
TRBV19,-,-,11,TRBJ1-1,CASRGGSEAFF,TGTGCCAGCAGAGGTGGATCTGAAGCTTTCTTT
TRBV7-2,-,-,14,TRBJ1-1,CASSPQGRRTEAFF,TGTGCCAGCAGCCCACAGGGAAGAAGGACTGAAGCTTTCTTT
TRBV19,-,-,13,TRBJ1-1,CASTAVPNTEAFF,TGTGCCAGTACGGCGGTTCCGAACACTGAAGCTTTCTTT
TRBV27,-,TRBD2,13,TRBJ2-1,CASSLAAYNEQFF,TGTGCCAGCTCCCTAGCGGCCTACAATGAGCAGTTCTTC
TRBV5-1,few,TRBD1,15,TRBJ1-4,CASSQGQGGAEKLFF,TGCGCCAGCAGCCAGGGACAGGGAGGGGCTGAAAAACTGTTTTTT
TRBV27,-,TRBD2,15,TRBJ2-1,CASRTRSGRELEQFF,TGTGCCAGCAGAACCCGGAGCGGGAGGGAGTTGGAGCAGTTCTTC
TRBV5-1,-,-,15,TRBJ1-1,CASSLGGGLNTEAFF,TGCGCCAGCAGCCTTGGGGGGGGACTGAACACTGAAGCTTTCTTT
TRBV30,-,TRBD2,15,TRBJ2-2,CAWRGGRKNTGELFF,TGTGCCTGGAGGGGGGGGAGGAAGAACACCGGGGAGCTGTTTTTT